The 26 T cell receptor beta chains presented below share a single source sample, sequenced in a study of beta chain features in type 1 diabetes (dated by TCRdb to about 2018). On the study overall, not on this receptor specifically: In all four CD4+ subsets, TCRB CDR3 length was moderately but significantly shorter in type 1 diabetes patients.

No antigen has been identified for these receptors. Receptor libraries were prepared by the immunoSEQ multiplex PCR assay. The High Capacity cDNA Reverse Transcription Kit was used to reverse transcribe all of the isolated RNA, meaning that expressed TCRB transcripts were what got sequenced. In TCRdb, the immuneACCESS table is reduced to in-frame sequences with V and J assigned. These tables do not hold every clone; where another copy was compared, an unresolved V gene accounts for under half, and the others remain unexplained. The sample yields fewer than 450,000 clones; less than 15% were counted once. The biggest ten clones account for approximately 0.016% of the sample. The specimen was naive CD4+ T cells from blood. This specimen's cell subset or site label, per the study, means: true naive CD4+ T cells. These receptors originate from a young woman with type 1 diabetes.

The chain has TRBV18 and TRBJ2-4; 10 nucleotides line up with TRBD1. Germline CDR1 and CDR2: KGHSH and LQKENI. The CDR3 covers 11 residues. The V segment lost 6 bases and the J segment 16 bases; nucleotides outside the gene matches: 6. The CDR3 nucleotides read TGTGCCAGCTCGCAGGGACAGGGGATCTACTTC. Protein sequence: CASSQGQGIYF.

This chain joins TRBV5-4 and TRBJ2-1; 13 positions match TRBD2. This CDR3 is 15 amino acids long. V lost 3 bases to trimming and J lost 8 bases; unmatched junction nucleotides: 5. Germline V gives CDR1 SGHNT, CDR2 YYREEE (reference sequence). The CDR3 coding sequence is TGTGCCAGCAGCTCACTAGCGGGAGGGTCCCATGAGCAGTTCTTC. Protein sequence: CASSSLAGGSHEQFF.

The chain couples TRBV7-3 to TRBJ2-3, with 7 bases matching TRBD1. The V and J ends lost 5 bases and 2 bases, in that order; junction bases with no gene match: 4. The CDR3 loop spans 14 amino acids. Looked up from germline, CDR1 is SGHTA and CDR2 is FQGTGA. The DNA for the CDR3 is TGTGCCAGCAGCCCGGGACAGATCACAGATACGCAGTATTTT. Translating gives CASSPGQITDTQYF.

The chain combines TRBV30 with TRBJ2-3; D call uncertain. Germline CDR1 is GTSNPN and CDR2 is SVGIG (reference sequence). The CDR3 contains 12 residues. V lost 8 bases and J lost 0, with 9 bases in between. Here the CDR3 reads CAARKSTDTQYF. CDR3 nucleotides: TGTGCCGCCAGGAAGAGCACAGATACGCAGTATTTT.

The chain links TRBV29-1 to TRBJ2-1; D is perhaps TRBD2 (6 bases). Germline V gene data show CDR1 as SQVTM and CDR2 as ANQGSEA. The V end was cut by 6 bases, the J end by 3 bases, with 18 bases between. CDR3 length: 15 amino acids. CDR3 amino acids: CSVEGGTGFYNEQFF. Here the CDR3 DNA reads TGCAGCGTGGAGGGAGGTACTGGGTTCTACAATGAGCAGTTCTTC.

The genes are TRBV12-5 and TRBJ2-3; 8 bases are shared with TRBD2. The V gene end was trimmed by 3 bases and the J gene end by 4 bases; junction bases not matched to a gene: 6. The CDR3 sequence is 15 residues long. The germline V gene encodes CDR1 LGHNT and CDR2 FRNRAP. The CDR3 DNA reads as TGTGCTAGTGGTTTCGGGAGGGCCGGCGCAGATACGCAGTATTTT. Translation: CASGFGRAGADTQYF.

This chain links TRBV4-1 with TRBJ2-5; 7 nucleotides match TRBD2. The CDR3 loop spans 17 amino acids. V dropped 0 bases and J dropped 6; count of bases not matched to a gene: 13. Per the germline V gene, CDR1 is MGHRA and CDR2 is YSYEKL. CDR3 in amino acids: CASSQDRAGVPGKTQYF. CDR3 sequence (DNA): TGCGCCAGCAGCCAAGATCGGGCGGGAGTTCCGGGAAAGACCCAGTACTTC.

This chain connects TRBV6-5 to TRBJ2-7; D is perhaps TRBD1 (5 bases). This CDR3 is built from 13 residues. Germline CDR1 reads MNHEY; CDR2 reads SVGAGI. V was cut by 8 bases and J by 2 bases, with 13 bases left in between. CDR3 residues: CASQRDSTYEQYF. CDR3 in DNA: TGTGCCAGCCAGCGAGACAGTACCTACGAGCAGTACTTC.

The chain joins TRBV30 to TRBJ1-3; 7 nucleotides align to TRBD1. The CDR3 is 16 residues long. CDR1 is GTSNPN, CDR2 SVGIG, per germline (reference sequence). The ends lost 5 bases at V and 1 base at J; junction bases unmatched: 11. CDR3 DNA sequence: TGTGCCTGGGACCGAGGGACAGCAAAATCTGGAAACACCATATATTTT. This sequence encodes CAWDRGTAKSGNTIYF.

This sequence joins TRBV28 and TRBJ2-3; a weak D match, TRBD2 (7 bases). In germline, CDR1 is MDHEN, CDR2 SYDVKM. Trimming took 1 base from V and 4 from J, leaving 15 bases between them. This CDR3 contains 16 residues. The CDR3 here is CASSLSGGGGADTQYF. CDR3 bases: TGTGCCAGCAGTTTATCGGGAGGAGGGGGGGCAGATACGCAGTATTTT.

The chain carries TRBV19 and TRBJ1-5; D is perhaps TRBD1 (5 bases). The CDR3 covers 15 residues. Germline V lookup: CDR1 LNHDA, CDR2 SQIVND (reference sequence). Trimming pared 4 bases from V and 2 bases from J, leaving 12 bases between. In DNA, the CDR3 is TGTGCCAGTAGTAACAGGCCCGAGGGCAATCAGCCCCAGCATTTT. Its protein is CASSNRPEGNQPQHF.

This chain links TRBV4-3 with TRBJ2-3, with D tentatively TRBD1 (5 bases). Germline-derived CDR1 and CDR2 are LGHNA and YSLEER. The CDR3 is 15 amino acids. The V gene lost 3 bases and the J gene lost 6 bases, with 16 bases spanning the gap. In DNA form, the CDR3 reads TGCGCCAGCAGCCACGCACCGCTTGGGGCGGATACGCAGTATTTT. This translates into CASSHAPLGADTQYF.

This clone was counted between two and nine times. V usage is TRBV2 and J usage is TRBJ1-1; 7 bases are a match to TRBD1. The V segment lost 6 bases and the J segment 4 bases; nucleotides outside the gene matches: 8. Germline CDR1 is SNHLY and CDR2 is FYNNEI. This CDR3 spans 14 amino acids. Here the CDR3 reads CASRYRGGGTEAFF. The CDR3 DNA reads TGTGCCAGCAGGTACAGGGGCGGAGGCACTGAAGCTTTCTTT.

This clone turned up a few times. The J gene is TRBJ2-7, the V gene TRBV4-1; TRBD1 is a possible D gene (6 bases). CDR1 is MGHRA, CDR2 YSYEKL, per germline. This CDR3 contains 14 residues. V lost 0 bases and J lost 3, with 9 bases in between. CDR3 sequence reads: CASSQEPTGYEQYF. The CDR3 bases are TGCGCCAGCAGCCAAGAACCGACAGGCTACGAGCAGTACTTC.

This clone was detected a few times. V is TRBV7-9 and J is TRBJ1-4; possible D gene TRBD1, 6 bases. This CDR3 is built from 14 residues. Germline CDR1 is SEHNR and CDR2 is FQNEAQ (reference sequence). V lost 0 bases and J lost 4, with 6 bases in between. The CDR3 DNA is TGTGCCAGCAGCTTAGCACAGGGTAATGAAAAACTGTTTTTT. Protein: CASSLAQGNEKLFF.

This clone was seen only a few times. This chain links TRBV18 with TRBJ2-1; TRBD2 matches 9 bases. Trimming took 3 bases from V and 6 from J; bases not matched to a gene: 6. This CDR3 is built from 15 residues. The germline gives CDR1 KGHSH, CDR2 LQKENI. CDR3 in DNA: TGTGCCAGCTCACCGGAAGCGGGAGGTATCAATGAGCAGTTCTTC. It translates to CASSPEAGGINEQFF.

This clone was seen a few times. The gene calls are TRBV9 and TRBJ2-1, with TRBD2 matching 9 bases. Germline CDR1 and CDR2: SGDLS and YYNGEE. V dropped 0 bases and J dropped 8; count of bases not matched to a gene: 6. The CDR3 totals 15 residues. CDR3 amino acids: CASSVGGGRVDEQFF. The DNA for the CDR3 is TGTGCCAGCAGCGTAGGAGGCGGGAGGGTTGATGAGCAGTTCTTC.

The chain has TRBV6-1 and TRBJ2-7, with D tentatively TRBD2 (5 bases). Per germline, CDR1 MNHNS and CDR2 SASEGT. The CDR3 has 13 amino acids. V was clipped by 6 bases and J by 7 bases, with 16 bases between them. The CDR3 coding sequence is TGTGCCAGCAGACTTGGACTTGAGGGAGAGCAGTACGTC. Encoded protein: CASRLGLEGEQYV.

This clone was counted a few times. The CDR3 sequence is CASSLPSGRPDTQYF. In nucleotides, the CDR3 is TGTGCCAGCAGCCTACCTAGCGGGAGACCAGATACGCAGTATTTT. The rearrangement joins TRBV5-4 to TRBJ2-3; TRBD2 aligns across 10 bases. J was trimmed by 4 bases and V by 4 bases; bases with no gene match: 6. The CDR3 sequence is 15 residues long. CDR1 is SGHNT, CDR2 YYREEE, per germline (reference sequence).

The chain combines TRBV7-9 with TRBJ1-1; D not resolved. Trimming took 2 bases from V and 6 from J, leaving 16 bases between them. The CDR3 has 15 residues. Germline V gene sequence: CDR1 SEHNR, CDR2 FQNEAQ (reference sequence). CDR3 loop: CASSLLGGSGAEAFF. CDR3 in DNA: TGTGCCAGCAGCTTATTAGGCGGGTCCGGCGCTGAAGCTTTCTTT.

This clone occurred a few times. The chain is built from TRBV7-6 and TRBJ1-1, with D unresolved. Germline CDR1 SGHVS, CDR2 FNYEAQ. CDR3 length: 16 amino acids. V shed 2 bases and J shed 0 bases, with 13 bases lying between them. The CDR3 nucleotides read TGTGCCAGCAGCTTATCTTTGCCCCACATGAACACTGAAGCTTTCTTT. Its translation is CASSLSLPHMNTEAFF. The complete variable domain, with remaining parts taken from reference TRBV7-6 and TRBJ1-1, reads GAGVSQSPRYKVTKRGQDVALRCDPISGHVSLYWYRQALGQGPEFLTYFNYEAQQDKSGLPNDRFSAERPEGSISTLTIQRTEQRDSAMYRCASSLSLPHMNTEAFFGQGTRLTVV.

The J gene is TRBJ2-3, the V gene TRBV30, with D possibly matching TRBD2 (6 bases). The CDR3 is made up of 14 amino acids. Per germline, CDR1 GTSNPN and CDR2 SVGIG (reference sequence). V lost 3 bases to trimming and J lost 6 bases, with 16 bases between them. The CDR3 nucleotides are TGTGCCTGGAGACGGGATCCAGGGAGGGATACGCAGTATTTT. As protein: CAWRRDPGRDTQYF.

This clone was seen more than once but under ten times. The chain carries TRBV7-2 and TRBJ2-1, with D tentatively TRBD1 (5 bases). Trimming removed 5 bases at V and 9 bases at J, with 20 bases between. The CDR3 extends over 15 amino acids. Germline CDR1 and CDR2: SGHTA and FQGNSA. CDR3: CASSPQGPARAEQFF. Here the CDR3 DNA reads TGTGCCAGCAGCCCCCAGGGTCCCGCTAGGGCTGAGCAGTTCTTC.

The chain has TRBV18 and TRBJ2-5; 8 bases line up with TRBD1. CDR1 KGHSH and CDR2 LQKENI come from the germline V gene. The CDR3 runs 14 residues. The V segment lost 6 bases and the J segment 4 bases; nucleotides outside the gene matches: 7. The CDR3 nucleotides read TGTGCCAGCTCGCCCTCCACAGGGGGAGAGACCCAGTACTTC. Encoded protein: CASSPSTGGETQYF.

In its sample, this clone was seen a few times. The V and J genes are TRBV9 and TRBJ1-1, with 7 bases that match TRBD1. Per germline, CDR1 SGDLS and CDR2 YYNGEE. This CDR3 region has 12 residues. Trimming removed 3 bases from V and 6 bases from J; junction bases left unmatched: 2. CDR3 nucleotides: TGTGCCAGCAGCGGACAGGGCGCTGAAGCTTTCTTT. Amino acid sequence: CASSGQGAEAFF.

The chain couples TRBV5-1 to TRBJ1-2; perhaps TRBD1 as D (6 bases). CDR3 length: 15 residues. V dropped 4 bases and J dropped 4 bases, with 17 bases sitting between them. Looked up from germline, CDR1 is SGHRS and CDR2 is YFSETQ. This chain's CDR3 is CASSVAWTAGYGYTF. In DNA, the CDR3 is TGCGCCAGCAGCGTTGCCTGGACAGCCGGCTATGGCTACACCTTC. Full variable domain (outside the CDR3, taken from reference TRBV5-1 and TRBJ1-2): KAGVTQTPRYLIKTRGQQVTLSCSPISGHRSVSWYQQTPGQGLQFLFEYFSETQRNKGNFPGRFSGRQFSNSRSEMNVSTLELGDSALYLCASSVAWTAGYGYTFGSGTRLTVV.